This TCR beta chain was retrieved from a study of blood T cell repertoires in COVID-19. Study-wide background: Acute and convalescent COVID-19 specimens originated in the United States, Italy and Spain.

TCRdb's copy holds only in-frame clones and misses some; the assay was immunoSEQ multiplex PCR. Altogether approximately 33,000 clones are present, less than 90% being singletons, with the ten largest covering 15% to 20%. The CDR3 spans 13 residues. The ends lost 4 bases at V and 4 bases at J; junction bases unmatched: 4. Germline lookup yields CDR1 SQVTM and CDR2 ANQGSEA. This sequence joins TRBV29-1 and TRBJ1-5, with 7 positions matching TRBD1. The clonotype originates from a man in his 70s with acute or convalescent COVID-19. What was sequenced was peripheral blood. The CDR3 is CSVGDSTNQPQHF. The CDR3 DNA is TGCAGCGTTGGGGACAGCACAAATCAGCCCCAGCATTTT.